This passage covers 25 T cell receptor beta chains from one sample sequenced in a study of long-term antiretroviral therapy in people with HIV. immunoSEQ v3.0 was run at survey level. The protocol was immunoSEQ multiplex PCR, while the TCRdb copy is restricted to in-frame clones and leaves out a portion. The table includes about 7,100 clones, more than 60% detected once. Material: unsorted PBMCs, obtained 1.1 years after starting antiretroviral therapy. These receptors were obtained from a man aged 35-49 years with HIV.

The genes are TRBV29-1 and TRBJ1-2; D unresolved. This CDR3 is built from 11 residues. In germline, CDR1 is SQVTM, CDR2 ANQGSEA. V was cut by 6 bases and J by 3 bases, with 8 bases left in between. CDR3 sequence (DNA): TGCAGCGTACGGGATTACTATGGCTACACCTTC. It translates to CSVRDYYGYTF.

The chain links TRBV28 to TRBJ1-4; TRBD1 aligns across 7 bases. Germline CDR1 and CDR2: MDHEN and SYDVKM. This CDR3 has 15 amino acids. V gave up 6 bases and J gave up 5 bases; unmatched junction bases: 9. The DNA for the CDR3 is TGTGCCAGCAGCTTAACAGGGGTATTAAATGAAAAACTGTTTTTT. Translating gives CASSLTGVLNEKLFF.

The chain joins TRBV5-1 to TRBJ1-1, with 10 bases identical to TRBD1. CDR3 length equals 18 residues. Germline trimming cut 0 bases from V and 0 bases from J; bases unmatched to any gene: 8. Germline CDR1 is SGHRS and CDR2 is YFSETQ. The CDR3 protein is CASSLGGGQGLMNTEAFF. In nucleotides, the CDR3 is TGCGCCAGCAGCTTGGGAGGGGGACAGGGGCTCATGAACACTGAAGCTTTCTTT.

V usage is TRBV4-2 and J usage is TRBJ2-7; a possible D gene is TRBD1 (5 bases). The CDR3 contains 15 residues. The V and J ends lost 0 bases and 1 base respectively, with 10 bases between them. Germline CDR1 reads LGHNA; CDR2 reads YNFKEQ. CDR3 protein: CASSQEGQGSYEQYF. In DNA, the CDR3 is TGTGCCAGCAGCCAAGAAGGGCAGGGATCCTACGAGCAGTACTTC.

V gene TRBV28 combines with J gene TRBJ2-7, with unresolved D. Trimming shortened V by 1 base and J by 0 bases, and 7 bases separated the two germline ends. This CDR3 spans 14 amino acids. Germline lookup yields CDR1 MDHEN and CDR2 SYDVKM. The CDR3 loop reads CASSLFSSSYEQYF. CDR3 nucleotide sequence: TGTGCCAGCAGTTTATTCTCAAGCTCCTACGAGCAGTACTTC.

CDR3 in DNA: TGCGCCAGCAGTGAGCCGAGACAGTCCACAGATACGCAGTATTTT. Amino acid sequence: CASSEPRQSTDTQYF. The chain recombines TRBV10-2 with TRBJ2-3, with TRBD1 as a possible D gene (5 bases). Trimming left V 2 bases short and J 2 bases short, with 11 bases between. This CDR3 is 15 amino acids long. CDR1 is WSHSY, CDR2 SAAADI, per germline.

The count of this clone is one. The chain combines TRBV5-4 with TRBJ1-1; possibly TRBD1 for D (6 bases). This CDR3 has 14 amino acids. The V and J ends lost 4 bases and 7 bases respectively, with 17 bases between them. Germline lookup yields CDR1 SGHNT and CDR2 YYREEE (reference sequence). The CDR3 DNA sequence: TGTGCCAGCAGCCCGAGACAGGAGGGCCTTGAAGCTTTCTTT. The encoded protein is CASSPRQEGLEAFF.

This sequence joins TRBV19 and TRBJ2-5; D uncertain. Germline values: CDR1 LNHDA, CDR2 SQIVND (reference sequence). This CDR3 region has 16 residues. V gave up 3 bases and J gave up 5 bases, with 19 bases separating them. DNA for the CDR3: TGTGCCAGTAGTATTTCCCCCCACGGATCCCGGGAGACCCAGTACTTC. Protein product: CASSISPHGSRETQYF.

The DNA for the CDR3 is TGTGCCAGCAGTTTCAGGGAAGAGAATGGCTACACCTTC. The encoded protein is CASSFREENGYTF. The V and J genes are TRBV6-6 and TRBJ1-2; D might be TRBD1 (5 bases). Looked up from germline, CDR1 is MNHNY and CDR2 is SVGAGI (reference sequence). V lost 4 bases to trimming and J lost 6 bases, with 12 bases between them. The CDR3 covers 13 residues.

The gene calls are TRBV19 and TRBJ2-3; D ambiguous. From germline, CDR1 is LNHDA and CDR2 SQIVND (reference sequence). Trimming pared 4 bases from V and 1 base from J, leaving 9 bases between. This CDR3 contains 14 residues. CDR3 sequence reads: CASSNDQGTDTQYF. The CDR3 DNA reads TGTGCCAGTAGTAACGACCAGGGCACAGATACGCAGTATTTT.

The chain recombines TRBV7-8 with TRBJ2-3, with 12 nucleotides matching TRBD2. Germline V lookup: CDR1 SGHVS, CDR2 FQNEAQ. V was pared by 5 bases and J by 2 bases, with 5 bases of the junction left unmatched. The CDR3 consists of 16 residues. The CDR3 region is CASSPLAGGSTDTQYF. DNA for the CDR3: TGTGCCAGCAGCCCACTAGCGGGGGGTTCCACAGATACGCAGTATTTT.

The V and J genes are TRBV28 and TRBJ2-3, with TRBD2 as a possible D gene (7 bases). V lost 2 bases to trimming and J lost 6 bases, with 9 bases between them. This CDR3 has 13 residues. In germline, CDR1 is MDHEN, CDR2 SYDVKM. CDR3 residues: CASSLGGADTQYF. The CDR3 DNA follows: TGTGCCAGCAGTTTAGGGGGGGCTGATACGCAGTATTTT.

This clone is medium-sized by share. This chain links TRBV5-6 with TRBJ2-7; D gene uncertain. V lost 1 base and J 2 bases, leaving 13 bases between the germline ends. Germline assignment: CDR1 SGHDT and CDR2 YYEEEE. The CDR3 runs to 15 residues. The CDR3: CASSLRNSVTYEQYF. In nucleotides, the CDR3 is TGTGCCAGCAGCTTGAGGAACAGCGTTACCTACGAGCAGTACTTC. Looking up the rest from reference TRBV5-6 and TRBJ2-7 gives the full variable domain: DAGVTQSPTHLIKTRGQQVTLRCSPKSGHDTVSWYQQALGQGPQFIFQYYEEEERQRGNFPDRFSGHQFPNYSSELNVNALLLGDSALYLCASSLRNSVTYEQYFGPGTRLTVT.

The CDR3 nucleotides are TGTGCCAGCAGAGCCAGACCGGGACAGCACAATCAGCCCCAGCATTTT. Its protein is CASRARPGQHNQPQHF. The chain combines TRBV2 with TRBJ1-5, with 7 bases fitting TRBD1. The germline V gene has CDR1 SNHLY and CDR2 FYNNEI. This CDR3 region has 16 residues. After removal of 6 bases from V and 3 bases from J, the junction contained 11 bases not matched to a gene.

A few counts support this clone. This rearrangement joins TRBV4-1 to TRBJ1-5, with a weak D call TRBD1 (5 bases). Per germline, CDR1 MGHRA and CDR2 YSYEKL. V gave up 3 bases and J gave up 1 base, with 13 bases separating them. CDR3 length: 16 amino acids. The CDR3 DNA is TGCGCCAGCAGCCAGCAAGGATGGGGGAGCAATCAGCCCCAGCATTTT. Amino acid sequence: CASSQQGWGSNQPQHF.

J is TRBJ1-2 and V is TRBV29-1, with no clear D. Trimming shortened V by 1 base and J by 2 bases, and 14 bases separated the two germline ends. Germline loops: CDR1 SQVTM, CDR2 ANQGSEA. The CDR3 is 15 amino acids. The CDR3 loop reads CSVEGSSFGNYGYTF. In DNA form, the CDR3 reads TGCAGCGTTGAAGGGTCTTCTTTCGGGAACTATGGCTACACCTTC.

This rearrangement joins TRBV13 to TRBJ2-7; tentatively, D is TRBD2 (5 bases). CDR1 and CDR2 from the germline V gene are PRHDT and FYEKMQ (reference sequence). CDR3 length: 14 amino acids. Trimming cost V 5 bases and J 3 bases, with 14 bases left between them. This chain's CDR3 is CASSGDRGFYEQYF. Here the CDR3 DNA reads TGTGCCAGCAGCGGTGATCGGGGTTTCTACGAGCAGTACTTC.

V is TRBV29-1 and J is TRBJ2-3; unclear D gene. The CDR3 length is 12 residues. Trimming removed 4 bases from V and 8 bases from J, with 13 bases in between. CDR1 is SQVTM and CDR2 is ANQGSEA in the germline V gene. The CDR3 DNA is TGCAGCGTTGTAACGCTAGTCCCTACGCAGTATTTT. This sequence encodes CSVVTLVPTQYF.

The rearrangement uses TRBV11-2 and TRBJ1-2, with TRBD1 matching 10 bases. The CDR3 is 15 residues long. Germline CDR1 SGHAT, CDR2 FQNNGV. V lost 5 bases and J lost 2; bases outside the gene matches: 5. The CDR3 is CASSIRQGANYGYTF. For the CDR3, the DNA is TGTGCCAGCAGCATCCGACAGGGGGCAAACTATGGCTACACCTTC.

The chain is built from TRBV6-6 and TRBJ1-4; D is perhaps TRBD1 (5 bases). The V gene lost 2 bases and the J gene lost 4 bases, with 11 bases spanning the gap. CDR1 is MNHNY and CDR2 is SVGAGI in the germline V gene (reference sequence). This CDR3 contains 15 residues. The CDR3 is CASSYDRGFNEKLFF. CDR3 DNA: TGTGCCAGCAGTTACGACAGAGGGTTTAATGAAAAACTGTTTTTT.

The chain employs TRBV5-1 and TRBJ2-1, with 7 bases that match TRBD1. Trimming at V came to 0 bases and at J to 7 bases, leaving 4 bases not matched to a gene. The length of the CDR3 is 14 residues. Germline CDR1 SGHRS, CDR2 YFSETQ. DNA of the CDR3: TGCGCCAGCAGCTTGGCTACAGGGGAGAATGAGCAGTTCTTC. Encoded protein: CASSLATGENEQFF.

This clone was counted a single time. The rearrangement joins TRBV27 to TRBJ2-2; tentatively, D is TRBD1 (5 bases). Trimming took 2 bases from V and 5 from J, leaving 12 bases between them. Germline assignment: CDR1 MNHEY and CDR2 SMNVEV (reference sequence). This CDR3 is built from 15 residues. As DNA, the CDR3 is TGTGCCAGCAGTTTAAAGGGTGGGGCGACCGGGGAGCTGTTTTTT. Its translation: CASSLKGGATGELFF.

There are a few counts of this clone. The chain joins TRBV19 to TRBJ2-5, with unresolved D. The CDR3 has 11 amino acids. The V end was cut by 9 bases, the J end by 0 bases, with 5 bases between. The germline V gene has CDR1 LNHDA and CDR2 SQIVND (reference sequence). CDR3 DNA sequence: TGTGCCAGCCTGTACCAAGAGACCCAGTACTTC. Translation: CASLYQETQYF.

The chain recombines TRBV5-8 with TRBJ2-7; 8 bases match TRBD1. Germline CDR1 SGHTS, CDR2 YDEGEE. The CDR3 loop spans 14 amino acids. V lost 1 base and J lost 3; bases outside the gene matches: 3. CDR3 coding DNA: TGTGCCAGCAGCTTGAGACAGGGGTACTACGAGCAGTACTTC. Protein: CASSLRQGYYEQYF.

J is TRBJ1-5 and V is TRBV10-2; D might be TRBD1 (5 bases). The CDR3 consists of 14 residues. Germline CDR1 reads WSHSY; CDR2 reads SAAADI. The germline V and J ends were trimmed by 3 bases and 3 bases, with 9 bases remaining between them. DNA of the CDR3: TGCGCCAGCAGTGAAGAAGGGGCCAATCAGCCCCAGCATTTT. Its protein is CASSEEGANQPQHF.